These T cell receptor beta chains were read from a single sample in a study of long-term antiretroviral therapy in people with HIV. Profiling relied on immunoSEQ multiplex PCR, and the TCRdb table lists in-frame clones only, not all of them. The data show about 14,000 clones, roughly 88% seen once. The sequenced sample was unsorted PBMCs, obtained 0.4 years after starting antiretroviral therapy. These receptors were obtained from a young man with HIV. The CDR3 runs from the conserved cysteine through the conserved F or W. A D gene is named only where the DNA matches it firmly. The size field is filled for only some rows; it gives once, few, many or a size class.

J | size | D | V | CDR3 | DNA
TRBJ2-3 | NA | NA | TRBV5-1 | CASSSQGTDTQYF | TGCGCCAGCAGCTCACAGGGCACAGATACGCAGTATTTT
TRBJ1-5 | NA | NA | TRBV4-1 | CASSQQQVGLSTNQPQHF | TGCGCCAGCAGCCAGCAACAGGTGGGCCTCTCAACCAATCAGCCCCAGCATTTT
TRBJ2-2 | NA | TRBD2 | TRBV5-5 | CASSLRGTSGGPNTGELFF | TGTGCCAGCAGCTTAAGGGGGACTAGCGGGGGACCTAACACCGGGGAGCTGTTTTTT
TRBJ1-1 | NA | NA | TRBV6-5 | CASSYVWGGNTEAFF | TGTGCCAGCAGTTACGTCTGGGGGGGGAACACTGAAGCTTTCTTT
TRBJ1-5 | NA | NA | TRBV29-1 | CSAKGGRDQPQHF | TGCAGCGCCAAGGGGGGGAGGGATCAGCCCCAGCATTTT
TRBJ2-1 | NA | NA | TRBV7-2 | CASSLAWNNEQFF | TGTGCCAGCAGCTTAGCGTGGAATAATGAGCAGTTCTTC
TRBJ2-1 | few | NA | TRBV30 | CAWLLSQSGGMGTGHEQFF | TGTGCCTGGCTACTTTCACAAAGTGGGGGAATGGGTACTGGGCATGAGCAGTTCTTC
TRBJ2-1 | NA | NA | TRBV9 | CASTLAGHNEQFF | TGTGCCAGCACCCTAGCCGGCCACAATGAGCAGTTCTTC
TRBJ1-1 | NA | NA | TRBV7-9 | CASSRGGTEAFF | TGTGCCAGCTCCCGGGGGGGGACTGAAGCTTTCTTT
TRBJ1-1 | NA | TRBD1 | TRBV28 | CASSLHRGLEAFF | TGTGCCAGCAGTTTACACAGGGGTCTTGAAGCTTTCTTT
TRBJ1-3 | NA | NA | TRBV30 | CAWSPGGQGNTIYF | TGTGCCTGGAGCCCGGGGGGGCAGGGAAACACCATATATTTT
TRBJ2-2 | NA | TRBD1 | TRBV4-1 | CASSPRGPNTGELFF | TGCGCCAGCAGCCCGAGGGGGCCGAACACCGGGGAGCTGTTTTTT
TRBJ2-7 | NA | TRBD1 | TRBV28 | CASSFPPTGQPYEQYF | TGTGCCAGCAGTTTTCCACCGACAGGGCAACCTTACGAGCAGTACTTC
TRBJ1-1 | NA | NA | TRBV9 | CASSEGGTEAFF | TGTGCCAGCAGCGAGGGAGGGACTGAAGCTTTCTTT
TRBJ2-7 | once | NA | TRBV9 | CASSVGTGATYEQYF | TGTGCCAGCAGCGTGGGGACGGGGGCAACGTACGAGCAGTACTTC
TRBJ2-3 | once | NA | TRBV7-9 | CASSLTVGGLDTQYF | TGTGCCAGCAGCTTAACAGTAGGGGGTCTAGATACGCAGTATTTT
TRBJ2-2 | few | TRBD1 | TRBV28 | CASSFRGYGSGELFF | TGTGCCAGCAGTTTCAGGGGGTATGGGTCCGGGGAGCTGTTTTTT
TRBJ2-2 | NA | NA | TRBV28 | CASSFLIGQSNTGELFF | TGTGCCAGCAGTTTTCTTATAGGACAGTCGAACACCGGGGAGCTGTTTTTT
TRBJ2-2 | NA | NA | TRBV30 | CAWRVGSWNTGELFF | TGTGCCTGGAGAGTAGGCAGCTGGAACACCGGGGAGCTGTTTTTT
TRBJ1-1 | NA | NA | TRBV18 | CASSGDMGTEAFF | TGTGCCAGCTCAGGGGATATGGGAACTGAAGCTTTCTTT
TRBJ2-7 | once | TRBD1 | TRBV6-1 | CASSEAQTGAYEQYF | TGTGCCAGCAGTGAAGCGCAGACAGGGGCCTACGAGCAGTACTTC
TRBJ1-1 | NA | NA | TRBV6-1 | CASSVWATEAFF | TGTGCCAGCAGTGTGTGGGCGACTGAAGCTTTCTTT
TRBJ2-7 | NA | TRBD2 | TRBV28 | CASTGTSDSYEQYF | TGTGCCAGTACCGGGACTAGCGATTCCTACGAGCAGTACTTC
TRBJ2-1 | NA | NA | TRBV2 | CASGRVKDNEQFF | TGTGCCAGCGGCCGGGTTAAAGACAATGAGCAGTTCTTC
TRBJ2-1 | NA | NA | TRBV27 | CASSLSGGYEQFF | TGTGCCAGCAGTTTATCCGGAGGATATGAGCAGTTCTTC
TRBJ1-4 | NA | NA | TRBV5-1 | CASSDKVNEKLFF | TGCGCCAGCAGCGACAAAGTGAATGAAAAACTGTTTTTT
TRBJ1-1 | NA | NA | TRBV11-2 | CASSLTLPIIMNTEAFF | TGTGCCAGCAGCTTAACCCTACCCATTATCATGAACACTGAAGCTTTCTTT
TRBJ1-1 | NA | NA | TRBV27 | CASSLSHQGNTEAFF | TGTGCCAGCAGTTTGTCACATCAGGGGAACACTGAAGCTTTCTTT
TRBJ2-1 | NA | NA | TRBV7-9 | CASSLPLSSYNEQFF | TGTGCCAGCAGCTTACCCCTTAGCTCCTACAATGAGCAGTTCTTC
TRBJ2-7 | once | TRBD1 | TRBV28 | CASSLSWDRGHEQYF | TGTGCCAGCAGTTTATCATGGGACAGGGGTCACGAGCAGTACTTC
TRBJ2-1 | NA | NA | TRBV30 | CAYLRQGSYNEQFF | TGTGCCTACCTAAGGCAGGGGTCCTACAATGAGCAGTTCTTC
TRBJ2-7 | NA | TRBD2 | TRBV14 | CASSPTSGGAYEQYF | TGTGCCAGCAGCCCGACTAGCGGAGGGGCCTACGAGCAGTACTTC
TRBJ2-1 | NA | TRBD2 | TRBV18 | CASSASGGLGSYNEQFF | TGTGCCAGCTCAGCTAGCGGGGGACTTGGCTCCTACAATGAGCAGTTCTTC